This TCR beta chain was obtained from a study of T cells in Graves' hyperthyroidism and ophthalmopathy. Across the study: Staff took peripheral blood when the initial diagnosis was made, before any treatment began.

Study-wide results and caveats: A median around 6 months before onset, the model predicted ophthalmopathy.

Trimming took off 4 bases at V and 1 base at J, with 12 bases between the two ends. CDR3 size: 14 residues. Germline CDR1 reads SGHRS; CDR2 reads YFSETQ. Researchers amplified the TCR beta CDR3 regions from RNA transcripts. When the TCR CDR3 underwent first-round RT-PCR, the HTBI primer set was used. A single record per CDR3 protein comes from TCRdb applying MiXCR to the multiplex PCR reads. The table has about 200,000 distinct CDR3 sequences, approximately 16% seen once; the top ten hold 35% to 50%. Graves' hyperthyroidism showing no ophthalmopathy progression within 18 months was considered stable. Patients aged 18 to 65 had newly diagnosed hyperthyroidism of under 2 months' duration. This clonotype showed up many times. What it binds is not known.

This sequence was found in a man aged 40-55 years with Graves' hyperthyroidism. J is TRBJ2-7 and V is TRBV5-1; D remains ambiguous. The sequencing input was blood. This CDR3 reads CASSPDVGSYEQYF. Written as DNA, the CDR3 is TGCGCCAGCAGCCCCGACGTCGGGTCCTACGAGCAGTACTTC.